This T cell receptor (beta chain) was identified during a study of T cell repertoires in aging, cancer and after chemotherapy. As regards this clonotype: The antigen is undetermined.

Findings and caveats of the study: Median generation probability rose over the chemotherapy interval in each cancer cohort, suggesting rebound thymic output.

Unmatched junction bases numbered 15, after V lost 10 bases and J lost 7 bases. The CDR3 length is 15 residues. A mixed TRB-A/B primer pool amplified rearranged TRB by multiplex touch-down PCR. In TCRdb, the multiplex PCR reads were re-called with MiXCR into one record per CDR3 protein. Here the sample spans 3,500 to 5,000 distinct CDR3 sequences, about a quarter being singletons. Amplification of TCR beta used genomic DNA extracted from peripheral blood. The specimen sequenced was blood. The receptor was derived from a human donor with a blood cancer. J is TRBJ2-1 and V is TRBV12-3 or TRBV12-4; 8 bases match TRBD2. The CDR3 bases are TGTGCCACCGGGCCCGGGGGGGGGACAACTAATGAGCAGTTCTTC. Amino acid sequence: CATGPGGGTTNEQFF.